Below, one T cell receptor (beta chain) is given with its context. What it recognizes is unknown. These data are taken from a study of cytomegalovirus exposure and HLA in healthy donors. The PCR had 60 Vbeta and 13 Jbeta primers. TCRdb's table, derived via immunoSEQ multiplex PCR, lists solely in-frame clones and lacks some. The sample has about 160,000 clones, approximately 70% seen once. Study-wide points: Later analysis associated a missense DCLRE1C variant with TCR beta V- and J-gene trimming. Cytomegalovirus-associated TCR beta chains were listed, numbering around 150.

The specimen was PBMCs. The sequence was collected from a man younger than 35 in good health and CMV-seropositive.

The CDR3 DNA reads as TGTGCCAGCAGCGCCCGACAGGGGGCGAACACTGAAGCTTTCTTT. Translation: CASSARQGANTEAFF. The gene calls are TRBV9 and TRBJ1-1; the match to TRBD1 covers 10 bases. After removal of 3 bases from V and 1 base from J, the junction contained 3 bases not matched to a gene. The CDR3 is 15 amino acids. Germline V gives CDR1 SGDLS, CDR2 YYNGEE.